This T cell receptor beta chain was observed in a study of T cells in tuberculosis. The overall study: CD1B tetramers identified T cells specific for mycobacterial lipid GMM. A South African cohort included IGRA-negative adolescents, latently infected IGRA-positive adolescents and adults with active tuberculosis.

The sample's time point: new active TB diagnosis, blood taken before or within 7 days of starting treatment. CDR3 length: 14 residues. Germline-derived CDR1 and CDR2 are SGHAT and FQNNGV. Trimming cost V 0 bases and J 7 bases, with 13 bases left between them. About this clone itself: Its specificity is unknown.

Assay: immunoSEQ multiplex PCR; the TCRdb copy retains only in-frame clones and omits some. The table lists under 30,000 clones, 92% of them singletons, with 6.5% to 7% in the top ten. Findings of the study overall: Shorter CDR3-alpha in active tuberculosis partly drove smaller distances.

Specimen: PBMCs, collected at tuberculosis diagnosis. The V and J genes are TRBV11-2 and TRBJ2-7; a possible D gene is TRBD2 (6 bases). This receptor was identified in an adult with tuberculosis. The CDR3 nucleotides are TGTGCCAGCAGCTTAGACGGCACGGCGGGGGAGCAGTACTTC. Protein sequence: CASSLDGTAGEQYF.